One and the same sample provided the 25 T cell receptor beta chains below, sequenced in a study of blood T cell repertoires in COVID-19. Sequencing was performed with immunoSEQ multiplex PCR; in TCRdb, only in-frame clones are kept and a portion is missing. The table includes 150,000 to 200,000 clones, roughly 86% detected once. What was sequenced was peripheral blood. All receptors come from a man younger than 35 with acute or convalescent COVID-19.

The chain uses TRBV7-3 and TRBJ2-1; the match to TRBD2 covers 9 bases. Germline values: CDR1 SGHTA, CDR2 FQGTGA. The CDR3 is 15 amino acids. The ends lost 1 base at V and 3 bases at J; junction bases unmatched: 1. As DNA, the CDR3 is TGTGCCAGCAGCTTAAGAGCGGGGGGCTACAATGAGCAGTTCTTC. Its protein product is CASSLRAGGYNEQFF.

The V gene is TRBV7-9, the J gene TRBJ1-5; possible D gene TRBD1, 5 bases. CDR3 length: 14 amino acids. V was clipped by 3 bases and J by 4 bases, with 10 bases between them. Germline values: CDR1 SEHNR, CDR2 FQNEAQ (reference sequence). The CDR3 protein is CASSLGGTNQPQHF. The CDR3 nucleotides are TGTGCCAGCAGCTTGGGGGGGACGAATCAGCCCCAGCATTTT.

Remarks on this clone: The sample holds other DNA sequences that translate to the same CDR3. This rearrangement joins TRBV6-5 to TRBJ1-2; TRBD1 agrees at 11 bases. CDR3 length: 16 amino acids. V was pared by 0 bases and J by 4 bases, with 4 bases of the junction left unmatched. CDR1 is MNHEY and CDR2 is SVGAGI in the germline V gene. The CDR3 DNA is TGTGCCAGCAGTTACTCAAGGACAGGGGGCGGCTATGGCTACACCTTC. Translated, it gives CASSYSRTGGGYGYTF.

The gene calls are TRBV19 and TRBJ1-4; TRBD1 aligns across 7 bases. V gave up 5 bases and J gave up 5 bases; unmatched junction bases: 5. CDR3 length equals 14 residues. Germline V gene sequence: CDR1 LNHDA, CDR2 SQIVND (reference sequence). CDR3 DNA: TGTGCCAGTAGTGTCCGGGACAGAAATGAAAAACTGTTTTTT. As protein: CASSVRDRNEKLFF.

The rearrangement links TRBV10-3 to TRBJ1-5; D uncertain. Trimming left V 4 bases short and J 0 bases short, with 13 bases between. The CDR3 is 16 residues long. The germline V gene encodes CDR1 ENHRY and CDR2 SYGVKD. Here the CDR3 DNA reads TGTGCCATCAGTGTTAGTTCCTATAATAGCAATCAGCCCCAGCATTTT. Translated: CAISVSSYNSNQPQHF.

J is TRBJ2-3 and V is TRBV11-2; 14 bases match TRBD2. J gave up 7 bases and V 5 bases, and 5 bases lay outside the gene matches. The CDR3 spans 15 residues. The V gene's germline CDR1 is SGHAT and CDR2 FQNNGV. Written as DNA, the CDR3 is TGTGCCAGCAGCAGACTAGCGGGGGGGAGGAATACGCAGTATTTT. Its translation is CASSRLAGGRNTQYF.

This chain joins TRBV6-1 and TRBJ1-5, with 8 bases lining up with TRBD1. Germline V gene data show CDR1 as MNHNS and CDR2 as SASEGT. The J segment lost 2 bases and the V segment lost 3 bases, leaving 0 bases of the junction unmatched. The CDR3 runs to 14 residues. The CDR3, as DNA: TGTGCCAGCAGTGAGACAGGGGGCAATCAGCCCCAGCATTTT. It translates to CASSETGGNQPQHF.

This clone was picked up one time. The V call is TRBV15, the J call TRBJ1-3; no clear D. The CDR3 has 16 residues. CDR1 LNHNV and CDR2 YYDKDF come from the germline V gene (reference sequence). V gave up 0 bases and J gave up 0 bases, with 9 bases separating them. CDR3 in DNA: TGTGCCACCAGCAGAGATTCCGGGAGCTCTGGAAACACCATATATTTT. Protein product: CATSRDSGSSGNTIYF.

This clone was found a few times. The J gene is TRBJ1-2, the V gene TRBV2; TRBD1 is a possible D gene (5 bases). Germline V gene data show CDR1 as SNHLY and CDR2 as FYNNEI. The V gene lost 2 bases and the J gene lost 2 bases, with 15 bases spanning the gap. The CDR3 is 16 residues long. The CDR3 sequence: CASSERTGGSNYGYTF. The DNA for the CDR3 is TGTGCCAGCAGTGAACGCACAGGCGGTAGCAACTATGGCTACACCTTC.

The rearrangement uses TRBV5-1 and TRBJ2-5, with TRBD2 matching over 8 bases. Germline values: CDR1 SGHRS, CDR2 YFSETQ. The CDR3 runs 16 residues. Trimming removed 2 bases from V and 4 bases from J; junction bases left unmatched: 10. CDR3 sequence: CASSFRPRGAVETQYF. DNA of the CDR3: TGCGCCAGCAGCTTCCGCCCGCGGGGGGCCGTAGAGACCCAGTACTTC.

This chain uses TRBV5-6 with TRBJ1-2; D remains ambiguous. V was trimmed by 6 bases and J by 5 bases, leaving 17 bases between them. From germline, CDR1 is SGHDT and CDR2 YYEEEE. CDR3 size: 14 residues. This chain's CDR3 is CASKWWSLGYGYTF. In nucleotides, the CDR3 is TGTGCCAGCAAATGGTGGAGCTTAGGTTATGGCTACACCTTC. The variable domain in full, with the rest retrieved from reference TRBV5-6 and TRBJ1-2, is DAGVTQSPTHLIKTRGQQVTLRCSPKSGHDTVSWYQQALGQGPQFIFQYYEEEERQRGNFPDRFSGHQFPNYSSELNVNALLLGDSALYLCASKWWSLGYGYTFGSGTRLTVV.

This rearrangement joins TRBV5-6 to TRBJ1-1; D unresolved. Germline V gene lookup returns CDR1 SGHDT and CDR2 YYEEEE. CDR3 length: 14 amino acids. Trimming took off 4 bases at V and 4 bases at J, with 14 bases between the two ends. CDR3 in amino acids: CASSPVGAGTEAFF. CDR3 DNA sequence: TGTGCCAGCAGCCCGGTGGGTGCGGGCACTGAAGCTTTCTTT.

The V and J genes are TRBV6-2 or TRBV6-3 and TRBJ2-1; no reliable D call. Germline V gene data show CDR1 as MNHEY and CDR2 as SVGEGT. V gave up 7 bases and J gave up 8 bases, with 12 bases separating them. The CDR3 runs to 12 residues. The CDR3 here is CASTPRSHEQFF. DNA of the CDR3: TGTGCCAGCACCCCAAGGAGTCATGAGCAGTTCTTC.

The rearrangement links TRBV5-8 to TRBJ1-5, with 8 bases fitting TRBD1. This CDR3 region has 14 residues. CDR1 and CDR2 (germline): SGHTS, YDEGEE. Trimming took 6 bases from V and 4 from J; bases not matched to a gene: 6. The CDR3 protein is CASNGQGGNQPQHF. Here the CDR3 DNA reads TGTGCCAGCAATGGACAGGGAGGAAATCAGCCCCAGCATTTT.

This clone was detected only a few times. The chain recombines TRBV19 with TRBJ1-2; D gene unclear. This CDR3 is 12 amino acids long. Germline-derived CDR1 and CDR2 are LNHDA and SQIVND (reference sequence). V lost 7 bases and J lost 4, with 10 bases in between. The CDR3 region is CASNEGGYGYTF. DNA for the CDR3: TGTGCCAGTAACGAGGGAGGCTATGGCTACACCTTC. Complete variable domain (other parts from reference TRBV19 and TRBJ1-2): DGGITQSPKYLFRKEGQNVTLSCEQNLNHDAMYWYRQDPGQGLRLIYYSQIVNDFQKGDIAEGYSVSREKKESFPLTVTSAQKNPTAFYLCASNEGGYGYTFGSGTRLTVV.

The chain is built from TRBV6-4 and TRBJ2-3; TRBD2 matches at 7 bases. The V segment lost 3 bases and the J segment 2 bases; nucleotides outside the gene matches: 8. Germline CDR1 reads MRHNA; CDR2 reads SNTAGT. This CDR3 region has 16 residues. The CDR3 DNA sequence: TGTGCCAGCAGTGAGTCCAGCGGGGCAACCACAGATACGCAGTATTTT. Translated: CASSESSGATTDTQYF.

The CDR3 region has the DNA TGTGCCAGCAGTACAGGCTGGAGCTCCTACGAGCAGTACGTC. This translates into CASSTGWSSYEQYV. The rearrangement uses TRBV6-5 and TRBJ2-7; a possible D gene is TRBD1 (5 bases). Germline V gene lookup returns CDR1 MNHEY and CDR2 SVGAGI. V was clipped by 5 bases and J by 0 bases, with 11 bases between them. This CDR3 is 14 amino acids long.

The chain is built from TRBV18 and TRBJ2-3; 12 nucleotides agree with TRBD2. This CDR3 is built from 17 residues. Germline V CDR1 and CDR2: KGHSH, LQKENI. The ends lost 3 bases at V and 5 bases at J; junction bases unmatched: 9. The CDR3 here is CASSPQKTSGGRDTQYF. In DNA form, the CDR3 reads TGTGCCAGCTCACCTCAAAAGACTAGCGGGGGAAGAGATACGCAGTATTTT.

This sequence joins TRBV7-9 and TRBJ1-1, with 7 bases aligning to TRBD1. Losses at the gene ends were 1 base for V and 0 bases for J; bases not matched to a gene: 8. The CDR3 sequence is 17 residues long. Germline V lookup: CDR1 SEHNR, CDR2 FQNEAQ (reference sequence). DNA for the CDR3: TGTGCCAGCAGCTTAGTAGGGGGCAGGCAGCTGAACACTGAAGCTTTCTTT. Its protein product is CASSLVGGRQLNTEAFF.

V and J are TRBV18 and TRBJ2-3; D is possibly TRBD2 (7 bases). CDR3 length: 16 amino acids. The germline V gene has CDR1 KGHSH and CDR2 LQKENI. The germline V and J ends were trimmed by 6 bases and 3 bases, with 19 bases remaining between them. CDR3: CASSATRGAETDTQYF. CDR3 bases: TGTGCCAGCTCCGCGACTCGGGGGGCTGAGACAGATACGCAGTATTTT. The full variable domain, its missing parts supplied by reference TRBV18 and TRBJ2-3, is NAGVMQNPRHLVRRRGQEARLRCSPMKGHSHVYWYRQLPEEGLKFMVYLQKENIIDESGMPKERFSAEFPKEGPSILRIQQVVRGDSAAYFCASSATRGAETDTQYFGPGTRLTVL.

The chain has TRBV7-2 and TRBJ2-1; D not certain. This CDR3 has 11 residues. Trimming removed 6 bases from V and 9 bases from J, with 9 bases in between. Per germline, CDR1 SGHTA and CDR2 FQGNSA. CDR3 protein: CASRLHGEQFF. CDR3 DNA: TGTGCCAGCAGACTACACGGTGAGCAGTTCTTC.

This sequence joins TRBV28 and TRBJ1-6; no definite D call. Germline CDR1 MDHEN, CDR2 SYDVKM. The V end was cut by 7 bases, the J end by 4 bases, with 11 bases between. The CDR3 runs 14 residues. The CDR3 DNA sequence: TGTGCCAGCAAAACAGTGGTGTATAATTCACCCCTCCACTTT. Its protein product is CASKTVVYNSPLHF.

This clone was detected once. This rearrangement joins TRBV30 to TRBJ1-6, with no clear D. The V gene lost 4 bases and the J gene lost 6 bases, with 16 bases spanning the gap. Per the germline V gene, CDR1 is GTSNPN and CDR2 is SVGIG (reference sequence). The CDR3 length is 15 residues. In DNA form, the CDR3 reads TGTGCCTGGATGTCGTGGGCAGGATCTAATTCACCCCTCCACTTT. Its protein product is CAWMSWAGSNSPLHF.

J is TRBJ2-5 and V is TRBV11-2; 14 nucleotides line up with TRBD2. Germline V gene data show CDR1 as SGHAT and CDR2 as FQNNGV. The CDR3 has 18 residues. V was pared by 5 bases and J by 4 bases, with 12 bases of the junction left unmatched. DNA of the CDR3: TGTGCCAGCAGCACGCCGGGACTAGCGGGGGTGTTGGGAGAGACCCAGTACTTC. Translating it yields CASSTPGLAGVLGETQYF.

The V gene is TRBV20-1, the J gene TRBJ2-1; no definite D call. CDR3 length equals 9 residues. Germline loops: CDR1 DFQATT, CDR2 SNEGSKA (reference sequence). The V end was cut by 5 bases, the J end by 7 bases, with 3 bases between. The CDR3 DNA reads as TGCAGTGCTGAGAATGAGCAGTTCTTC. The encoded protein is CSAENEQFF.